The 25 T cell receptor beta chains in this list originate from one sample, sequenced in a study of blood T cells in healthy people across ages. A sample-barcoded 5' primer and a J-beta primer mix were used in a second PCR of roughly 6 to 12 cycles. MiXCR was run by TCRdb on the 5' RACE reads, yielding one entry per CDR3 protein. The sample lists 1.5 million to 1.9 million distinct CDR3 sequences; roughly 43% were seen once. Input material: blood. All receptors derive from a woman aged 18-29 years in good health.

The chain carries TRBV29-1 and TRBJ1-2; TRBD1 matches 9 bases. Trimming at V came to 5 bases and at J to 6 bases, leaving 4 bases not matched to a gene. Germline assignment: CDR1 SQVTM and CDR2 ANQGSEA. This CDR3 comprises 12 residues. CDR3 coding DNA: TGCAGCGTTTGGACAGGGGAGCATGGCTACACCTTC. Protein sequence: CSVWTGEHGYTF.

This clonotype was seen only a few times. The genes are TRBV11-2 and TRBJ1-6; D unclear. CDR1 is SGHAT and CDR2 is FQNNGV in the germline V gene. Deletions cut 2 bases from V and 8 bases from J, with 7 bases between. The CDR3 runs 13 residues. The CDR3 reads CASSLLGYSPLHF. The CDR3 DNA is TGTGCCAGCAGCTTACTCGGTTATTCACCCCTCCACTTT.

The V and J genes are TRBV14 and TRBJ2-7; unclear D gene. The germline V gene encodes CDR1 SGHDN and CDR2 FVKESK. Trimming cost V 0 bases and J 0 bases, with 9 bases left between them. The CDR3 consists of 15 residues. CDR3 DNA sequence: TGTGCCAGCAGCCAAGAACTCTCGGGCTCCTACGAGCAGTACTTC. It codes for CASSQELSGSYEQYF.

This clonotype was picked up a small number of times. The V and J genes are TRBV11-2 and TRBJ2-1, with D possibly TRBD2 on 5 matching bases. Between the trimmed V and J ends, which lost 4 bases and 10 bases, there was a span of 17 bases. The CDR3 loop spans 14 amino acids. Germline CDR1 is SGHAT and CDR2 is FQNNGV. The CDR3: CASSSSGPGEEQFF. DNA of the CDR3: TGTGCCAGCAGCTCGAGCGGACCTGGCGAGGAGCAGTTCTTC.

This clonotype has a handful of counts. The chain links TRBV4-3 to TRBJ2-1; D gene uncertain. CDR1 LGHNA and CDR2 YSLEER come from the germline V gene. The V end was cut by 1 base, the J end by 4 bases, with 11 bases between. This CDR3 spans 15 amino acids. CDR3 DNA sequence: TGCGCCAGCAGCCAAGGGGGTTGGGGTTACAATGAGCAGTTCTTC. This codes for CASSQGGWGYNEQFF.

This clonotype showed up just a few times. The V call is TRBV27, the J call TRBJ2-3; D gene uncertain. The V and J ends lost 6 bases and 2 bases respectively, with 12 bases between them. The length of the CDR3 is 14 residues. CDR1 is MNHEY, CDR2 SMNVEV, per germline (reference sequence). CDR3 protein: CASSSPSFTDTQYF. DNA of the CDR3: TGTGCCAGCAGCTCCCCCTCCTTCACAGATACGCAGTATTTT.

The chain carries TRBV30 and TRBJ2-3, with D tentatively TRBD2 (6 bases). Germline loops: CDR1 GTSNPN, CDR2 SVGIG (reference sequence). Trimming stripped 4 bases from V and 4 bases from J, with 21 bases between. This CDR3 contains 16 residues. This CDR3 is CAWIPSPAGMADTQYF. Written as DNA, the CDR3 is TGTGCCTGGATTCCATCTCCAGCGGGTATGGCAGATACGCAGTATTTT. Together with reference TRBV30 and TRBJ2-3, the CDR3 gives the full variable domain: SQTIHQWPATLVQPVGSPLSLECTVEGTSNPNLYWYRQAAGRGLQLLFYSVGIGQISSEVPQNLSASRPQDRQFILSSKKLLLSDSGFYLCAWIPSPAGMADTQYFGPGTRLTVL.

Note on this clonotype: This may be a read error, as it is one base from a much larger clone. The rearrangement uses TRBV2 and TRBJ2-7; D may be TRBD1 (6 bases). V was trimmed by 6 bases and J by 3 bases, leaving 9 bases between them. The CDR3 runs 12 residues. Germline loops: CDR1 SNHLY, CDR2 FYNNEI. The CDR3 DNA reads TGTGCCAGCAGGCAACAGGGCTACGAGCAGTACTTC. It specifies CASRQQGYEQYF.

This clonotype was seen only a few times. V and J are TRBV7-9 and TRBJ2-3; D is possibly TRBD1 (6 bases). This CDR3 is 16 amino acids long. Germline values: CDR1 SEHNR, CDR2 FQNEAQ (reference sequence). The V end was cut by 5 bases, the J end by 0 bases, with 15 bases between. This CDR3 is CASSRTGTTSTDTQYF. The CDR3 DNA sequence: TGTGCCAGCAGCCGTACCGGGACAACAAGCACAGATACGCAGTATTTT.

J is TRBJ2-3 and V is TRBV10-3; tentatively, D is TRBD2 (6 bases). Germline loops: CDR1 ENHRY, CDR2 SYGVKD. CDR3 size: 14 residues. V lost 6 bases to trimming and J lost 2 bases, with 12 bases between them. This CDR3 is CAISNSGFTDTQYF. CDR3 nucleotide sequence: TGTGCCATCAGCAATAGCGGTTTCACAGATACGCAGTATTTT.

V is TRBV4-1 and J is TRBJ2-1; 7 positions agree with TRBD1. The germline V gene encodes CDR1 MGHRA and CDR2 YSYEKL. The CDR3 totals 16 residues. Trimming removed 5 bases from V and 1 base from J; junction bases left unmatched: 8. CDR3 coding DNA: TGCGCCAGCAGCAGATGGACAGGCGATTCCTACAATGAGCAGTTCTTC. Encoded protein: CASSRWTGDSYNEQFF.

The chain combines TRBV5-1 with TRBJ2-7, with D possibly matching TRBD2 (6 bases). The CDR3 extends over 13 amino acids. Germline V lookup: CDR1 SGHRS, CDR2 YFSETQ. The germline V and J ends were trimmed by 4 bases and 3 bases, with 11 bases remaining between them. This CDR3 reads CASSLQDYYEQYF. As DNA, the CDR3 is TGCGCCAGCAGCCTCCAGGACTACTACGAGCAGTACTTC.

This clonotype was seen a few times. The chain joins TRBV20-1 to TRBJ2-7; D perhaps matches TRBD2 (6 bases). CDR3 length: 13 amino acids. Germline values: CDR1 DFQATT, CDR2 SNEGSKA (reference sequence). V was pared by 7 bases and J by 2 bases, with 15 bases between. CDR3 nucleotides: TGCAGTGTTCCCCGGGGGAATACCTACGAGCAGTACTTC. Amino acids: CSVPRGNTYEQYF.

The V call is TRBV3-1, the J call TRBJ1-2, with D perhaps matching TRBD1 (6 bases). The CDR3 runs to 15 residues. Trimming removed 2 bases at V and 7 bases at J, with 17 bases between. CDR1 is LGHDT, CDR2 YNNKEL, per germline (reference sequence). The CDR3 here is CASSQRLQGRVGYTF. The CDR3 nucleotides read TGTGCCAGCAGCCAACGATTGCAGGGGCGCGTTGGCTACACCTTC.

The chain couples TRBV4-1 to TRBJ2-7; perhaps TRBD2 as D (7 bases). Germline values: CDR1 MGHRA, CDR2 YSYEKL. The V gene lost 1 base and the J gene lost 5 bases, with 12 bases spanning the gap. The CDR3 sequence is 14 residues long. The CDR3 DNA follows: TGCGCCAGCAGCCAAGGTTTGGGGGGGCACGAGCAGTACTTC. It encodes CASSQGLGGHEQYF.

This clonotype has only one observation. The rearrangement joins TRBV6-5 to TRBJ1-4, with a weak D call TRBD1 (5 bases). Looked up from germline, CDR1 is MNHEY and CDR2 is SVGAGI. V was pared by 5 bases and J by 5 bases, with 12 bases between. This CDR3 contains 14 residues. The CDR3 spells CASSRGYPNEKLFF. CDR3 nucleotides: TGTGCCAGCAGTCGGGGCTATCCAAATGAAAAACTGTTTTTT.

This clonotype has more than one count but fewer than ten. CDR3 coding DNA: TGCAGTGTCTCTGACAGAACTGGCTACGAGCAGTACTTC. It encodes CSVSDRTGYEQYF. V and J are TRBV20-1 and TRBJ2-7; TRBD1 might be the D (5 bases). The CDR3 totals 13 residues. Germline-derived CDR1 and CDR2 are DFQATT and SNEGSKA (reference sequence). Trimming removed 7 bases from V and 3 bases from J, with 16 bases in between.

The table lists this clonotype with a few counts. This chain links TRBV27 with TRBJ1-2, with D perhaps TRBD1 (6 bases). Trimming removed 5 bases at V and 4 bases at J, with 17 bases between. The CDR3 has 15 amino acids. The germline V gene encodes CDR1 MNHEY and CDR2 SMNVEV (reference sequence). CDR3 nucleotides: TGTGCCAGCAGTGAATTTTCAGGGGCAAGCTATGGCTACACCTTC. This gives the protein CASSEFSGASYGYTF.

The chain is built from TRBV20-1 and TRBJ2-7; possible D gene TRBD1, 6 bases. Trimming shortened V by 3 bases and J by 7 bases, and 22 bases separated the two germline ends. Per germline, CDR1 DFQATT and CDR2 SNEGSKA (reference sequence). The CDR3 is 15 amino acids. In DNA, the CDR3 is TGCAGTGCTAGGGAACCACTGGGCTTCACAGGGGAGCAGTACTTC. It encodes CSAREPLGFTGEQYF.

This clonotype was observed a handful of times. V and J are TRBV28 and TRBJ2-5; no firm D call. V lost 3 bases, J lost 11 bases, and 19 bases lay in between. There are 14 residues in the CDR3. Germline lookup yields CDR1 MDHEN and CDR2 SYDVKM. The CDR3 region is CASSFYNWRREQYF. The CDR3 bases are TGTGCCAGCAGTTTCTACAATTGGCGGAGAGAGCAGTACTTC.

The sample holds many counts of this clonotype. V is TRBV7-9 and J is TRBJ1-4; 10 bases are shared with TRBD1. With 5 bases clipped from V and 3 bases from J, the junction kept 3 bases outside the gene matches. CDR1 is SEHNR and CDR2 is FQNEAQ in the germline V gene (reference sequence). This CDR3 has 15 residues. CDR3 bases: TGTGCCAGCAGCCGAGGGACAGGGGCTAATGAAAAACTGTTTTTT. It specifies CASSRGTGANEKLFF.

This chain joins TRBV30 and TRBJ2-1; TRBD2 might be the D (6 bases). The V gene's germline CDR1 is GTSNPN and CDR2 SVGIG (reference sequence). The V and J ends lost 2 bases and 12 bases respectively, with 20 bases between them. The CDR3 spans 14 residues. The CDR3: CAWSITSTVQGQFF. DNA for the CDR3: TGTGCCTGGAGTATTACTAGCACAGTCCAAGGGCAGTTCTTC.

V and J are TRBV28 and TRBJ2-5, with a tentative D call TRBD2 (5 bases). With 2 bases removed from V and 11 bases from J, the gap between germline ends came to 21 bases. Looked up from germline, CDR1 is MDHEN and CDR2 is SYDVKM. This CDR3 spans 15 amino acids. The CDR3 protein is CASSLDGGLYNEQYF. As DNA, the CDR3 is TGTGCCAGCAGTTTAGACGGAGGTCTTTACAATGAGCAGTACTTC.

The table lists this clonotype with a few counts. The CDR3, as DNA: TGTGCCACCAGTGAACCCGACAGGCCTACGCAGTATTTT. As protein: CATSEPDRPTQYF. The V gene is TRBV24-1, the J gene TRBJ2-3; D is perhaps TRBD1 (6 bases). Trimming took 4 bases from V and 8 from J, leaving 12 bases between them. CDR1 KGHDR and CDR2 SFDVKD come from the germline V gene. This CDR3 region has 13 residues.

This clonotype was recorded a few times. V and J are TRBV27 and TRBJ2-1; no clear D gene. This CDR3 comprises 14 residues. The germline V and J ends were trimmed by 4 bases and 2 bases, with 9 bases remaining between them. Germline V gene sequence: CDR1 MNHEY, CDR2 SMNVEV (reference sequence). CDR3 DNA: TGTGCCAGCAGTTCGCAGGATACCTACAATGAGCAGTTCTTC. This codes for CASSSQDTYNEQFF.